This T cell receptor beta chain was identified during a study of cytomegalovirus exposure and HLA in healthy donors. Study-level findings and limits: A prior analysis recorded that most TCR beta V segments were productive about 87% or about 30% of the time.

Germline V gives CDR1 SNHLY, CDR2 FYNNEI. Trimming at V came to 6 bases and at J to 5 bases, leaving 5 bases not matched to a gene. CDR3 length: 14 amino acids. Comments on this clone: Its antigen is not identified.

The PCR was carried out with 60 Vbeta primers and 13 Jbeta primers. The method was immunoSEQ multiplex PCR; TCRdb's version includes in-frame clones alone and lacks a portion of them. Found here are some 30,000 clones; the top ten clones hold 3.5% to 5.5%. The receptor was derived from a woman between 40 and 50 years old in good health and CMV-seropositive. The chain couples TRBV2 to TRBJ2-3; TRBD1 matches 10 bases. Sample: PBMCs. The CDR3 DNA reads as TGTGCCAGCAGGGGGACAGGGGCGGTAGATACGCAGTATTTT. Amino acids: CASRGTGAVDTQYF.